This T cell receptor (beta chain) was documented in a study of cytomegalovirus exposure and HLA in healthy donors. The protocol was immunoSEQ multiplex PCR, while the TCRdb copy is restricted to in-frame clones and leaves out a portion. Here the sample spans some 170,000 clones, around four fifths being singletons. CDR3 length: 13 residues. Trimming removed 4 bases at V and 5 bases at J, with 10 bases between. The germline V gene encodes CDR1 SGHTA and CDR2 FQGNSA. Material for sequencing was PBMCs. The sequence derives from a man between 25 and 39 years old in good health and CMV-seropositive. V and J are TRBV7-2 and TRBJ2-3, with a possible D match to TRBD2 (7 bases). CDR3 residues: CASSSGGRDTQYF. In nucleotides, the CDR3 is TGTGCCAGCAGCTCCGGGGGGCGAGATACGCAGTATTTT.